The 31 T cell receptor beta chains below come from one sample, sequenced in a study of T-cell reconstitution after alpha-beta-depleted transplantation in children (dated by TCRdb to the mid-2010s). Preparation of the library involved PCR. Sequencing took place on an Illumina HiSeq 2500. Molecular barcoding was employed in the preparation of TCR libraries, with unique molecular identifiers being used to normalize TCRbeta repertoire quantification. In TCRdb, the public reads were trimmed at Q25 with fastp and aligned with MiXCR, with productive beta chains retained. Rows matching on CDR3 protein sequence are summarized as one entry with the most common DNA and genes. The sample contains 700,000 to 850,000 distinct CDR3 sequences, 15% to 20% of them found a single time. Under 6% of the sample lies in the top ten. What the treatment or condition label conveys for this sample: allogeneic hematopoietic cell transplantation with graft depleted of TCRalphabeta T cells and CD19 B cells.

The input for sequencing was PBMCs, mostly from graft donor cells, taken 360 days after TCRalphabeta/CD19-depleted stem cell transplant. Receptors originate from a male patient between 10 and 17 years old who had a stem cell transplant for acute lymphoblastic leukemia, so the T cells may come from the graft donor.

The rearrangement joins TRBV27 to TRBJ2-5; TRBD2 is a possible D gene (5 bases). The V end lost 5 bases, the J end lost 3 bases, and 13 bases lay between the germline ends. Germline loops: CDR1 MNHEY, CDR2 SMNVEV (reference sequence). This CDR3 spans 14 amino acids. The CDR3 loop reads CASSTLRTEETQYF. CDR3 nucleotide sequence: TGTGCCAGCAGTACGCTACGGACTGAAGAGACCCAGTACTTC.

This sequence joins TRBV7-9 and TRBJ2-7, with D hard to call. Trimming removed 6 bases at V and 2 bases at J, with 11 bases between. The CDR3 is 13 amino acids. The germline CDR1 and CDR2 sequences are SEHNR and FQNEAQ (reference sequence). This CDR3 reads CASSWVTAYEQYF. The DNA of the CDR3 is TGTGCCAGCAGTTGGGTTACAGCCTACGAGCAGTACTTC.

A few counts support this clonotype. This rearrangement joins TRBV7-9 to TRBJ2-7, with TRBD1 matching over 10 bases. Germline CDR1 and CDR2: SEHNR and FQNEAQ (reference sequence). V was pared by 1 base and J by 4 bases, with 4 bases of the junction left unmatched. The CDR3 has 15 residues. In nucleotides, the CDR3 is TGTGCCAGCAGCTTAGACCGGGACAGGGGTTACGAGCAGTACTTC. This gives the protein CASSLDRDRGYEQYF.

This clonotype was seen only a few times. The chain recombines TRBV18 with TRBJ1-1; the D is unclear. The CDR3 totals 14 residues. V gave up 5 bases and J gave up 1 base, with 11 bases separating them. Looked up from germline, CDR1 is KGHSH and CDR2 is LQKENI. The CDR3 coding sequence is TGTGCCAGCTCAGACCCCATGAGGAACACTGAAGCTTTCTTT. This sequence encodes CASSDPMRNTEAFF. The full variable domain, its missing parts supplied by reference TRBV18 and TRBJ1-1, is NAGVMQNPRHLVRRRGQEARLRCSPMKGHSHVYWYRQLPEEGLKFMVYLQKENIIDESGMPKERFSAEFPKEGPSILRIQQVVRGDSAAYFCASSDPMRNTEAFFGQGTRLTVV.

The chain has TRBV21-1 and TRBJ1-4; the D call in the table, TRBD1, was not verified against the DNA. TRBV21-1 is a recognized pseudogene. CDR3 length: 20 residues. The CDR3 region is CASSRTKAGTGFVSAEKLFF. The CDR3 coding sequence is TGTGCCAGCAGCAGGACCAAGGCCGGGACAGGGTTCGTCTCAGCTGAAAAACTGTTTTTT.

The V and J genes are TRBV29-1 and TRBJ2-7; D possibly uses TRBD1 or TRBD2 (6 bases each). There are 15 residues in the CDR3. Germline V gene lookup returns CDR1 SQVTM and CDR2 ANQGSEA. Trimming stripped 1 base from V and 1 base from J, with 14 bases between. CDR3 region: CSVEVLGGPSYEQYF. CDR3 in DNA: TGCAGCGTTGAAGTTCTCGGGGGCCCTTCCTACGAGCAGTACTTC.

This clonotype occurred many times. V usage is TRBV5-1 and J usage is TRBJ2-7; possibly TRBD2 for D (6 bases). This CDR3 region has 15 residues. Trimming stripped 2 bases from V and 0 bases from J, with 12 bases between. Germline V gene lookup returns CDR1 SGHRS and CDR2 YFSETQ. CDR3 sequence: CASSLDAGSSYEQYF. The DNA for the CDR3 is TGCGCCAGCAGCTTAGATGCCGGGAGCTCCTACGAGCAGTACTTC. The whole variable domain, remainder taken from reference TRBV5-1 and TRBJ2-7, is KAGVTQTPRYLIKTRGQQVTLSCSPISGHRSVSWYQQTPGQGLQFLFEYFSETQRNKGNFPGRFSGRQFSNSRSEMNVSTLELGDSALYLCASSLDAGSSYEQYFGPGTRLTVT.

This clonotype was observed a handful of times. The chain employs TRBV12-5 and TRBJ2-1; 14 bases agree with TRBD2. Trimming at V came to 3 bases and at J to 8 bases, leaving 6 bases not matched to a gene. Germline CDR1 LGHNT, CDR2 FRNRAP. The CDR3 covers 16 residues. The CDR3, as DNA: TGTGCTAGTGGTTTCCGACTAGCGGGAGGGCCCGATGAGCAGTTCTTC. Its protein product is CASGFRLAGGPDEQFF.

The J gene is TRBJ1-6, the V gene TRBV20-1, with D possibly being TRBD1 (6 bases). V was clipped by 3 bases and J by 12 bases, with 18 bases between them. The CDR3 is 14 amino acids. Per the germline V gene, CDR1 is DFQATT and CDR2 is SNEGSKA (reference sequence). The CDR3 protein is CSASPPGRGGPLHF. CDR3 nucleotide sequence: TGCAGTGCTAGCCCTCCGGGACGAGGGGGACCCCTCCACTTT.

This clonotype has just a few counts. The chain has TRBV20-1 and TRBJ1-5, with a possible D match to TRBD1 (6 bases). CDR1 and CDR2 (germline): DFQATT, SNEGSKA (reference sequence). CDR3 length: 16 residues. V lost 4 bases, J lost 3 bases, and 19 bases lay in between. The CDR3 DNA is TGCAGTGCTACCAACAGGGCGGGGATCCCCAATCAGCCCCAGCATTTT. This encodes CSATNRAGIPNQPQHF.

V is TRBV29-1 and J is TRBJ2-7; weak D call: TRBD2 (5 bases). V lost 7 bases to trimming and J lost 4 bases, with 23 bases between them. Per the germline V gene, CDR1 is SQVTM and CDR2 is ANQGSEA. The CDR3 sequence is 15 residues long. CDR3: CSAGGLGSEAYEQYF. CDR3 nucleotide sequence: TGCAGCGCCGGAGGTTTGGGCTCGGAGGCGTACGAGCAGTACTTC.

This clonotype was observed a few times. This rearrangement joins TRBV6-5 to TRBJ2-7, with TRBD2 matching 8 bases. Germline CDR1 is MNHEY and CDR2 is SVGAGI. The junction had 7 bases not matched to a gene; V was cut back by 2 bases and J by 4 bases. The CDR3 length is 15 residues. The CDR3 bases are TGTGCCAGCAGTTACGATTGGCTAGCGGGTTACGAGCAGTACTTC. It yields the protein CASSYDWLAGYEQYF.

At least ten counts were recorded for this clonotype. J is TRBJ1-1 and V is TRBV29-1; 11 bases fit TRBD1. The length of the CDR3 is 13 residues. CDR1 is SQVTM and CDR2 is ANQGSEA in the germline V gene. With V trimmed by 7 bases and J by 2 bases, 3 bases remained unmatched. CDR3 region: CSGTGGPNTEAFF. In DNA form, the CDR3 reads TGCAGCGGGACAGGGGGCCCCAACACTGAAGCTTTCTTT.

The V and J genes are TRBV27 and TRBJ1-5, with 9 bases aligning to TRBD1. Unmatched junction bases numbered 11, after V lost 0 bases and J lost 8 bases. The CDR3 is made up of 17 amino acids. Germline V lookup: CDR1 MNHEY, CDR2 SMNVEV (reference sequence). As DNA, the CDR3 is TGTGCCAGCAGTTTATCGGGGGGGACAGGGATTTTAGAGCCCCAGCATTTT. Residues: CASSLSGGTGILEPQHF.

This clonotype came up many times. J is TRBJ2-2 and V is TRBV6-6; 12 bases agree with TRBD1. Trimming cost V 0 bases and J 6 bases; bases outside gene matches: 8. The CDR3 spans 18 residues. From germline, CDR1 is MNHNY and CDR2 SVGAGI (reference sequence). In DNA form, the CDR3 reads TGTGCCAGCAGTTACTCCGGGGACAGGGGGCTGTCATCCGGGGAGCTGTTTTTT. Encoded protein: CASSYSGDRGLSSGELFF.

The CDR3 DNA reads TGCAGTGCTAGAGCACCAGGGGGAGTGAGCACAGATACGCAGTATTTT. Translating it yields CSARAPGGVSTDTQYF. The chain links TRBV20-1 to TRBJ2-3, with TRBD1 matching over 7 bases. The CDR3 is 16 amino acids. Germline V gene data show CDR1 as DFQATT and CDR2 as SNEGSKA (reference sequence). Germline trimming cut 1 base from V and 0 bases from J; bases unmatched to any gene: 7.

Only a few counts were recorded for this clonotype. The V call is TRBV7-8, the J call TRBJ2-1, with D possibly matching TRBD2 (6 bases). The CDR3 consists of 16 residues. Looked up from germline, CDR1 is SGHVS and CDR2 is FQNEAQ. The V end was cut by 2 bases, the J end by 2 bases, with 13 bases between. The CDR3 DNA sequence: TGTGCCAGCAGCTTAAAAAGACTAGGTCCCTACAATGAGCAGTTCTTC. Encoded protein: CASSLKRLGPYNEQFF.

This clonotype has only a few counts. The DNA for the CDR3 is TGTGCCAGCAGCTTAATCGGGCATAATGAGCAGTTCTTC. It is translated as CASSLIGHNEQFF. The rearrangement joins TRBV7-3 to TRBJ2-1; no reliable D call. This CDR3 region has 13 residues. Trimming shortened V by 1 base and J by 7 bases, and 8 bases separated the two germline ends. Germline values: CDR1 SGHTA, CDR2 FQGTGA.

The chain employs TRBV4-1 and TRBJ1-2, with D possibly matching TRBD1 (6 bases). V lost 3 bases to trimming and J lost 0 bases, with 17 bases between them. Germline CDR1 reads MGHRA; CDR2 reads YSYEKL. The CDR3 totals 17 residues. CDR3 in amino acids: CASSHPYREKSNYGYTF. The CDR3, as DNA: TGCGCCAGCAGCCACCCCTACAGGGAGAAGTCTAACTATGGCTACACCTTC.

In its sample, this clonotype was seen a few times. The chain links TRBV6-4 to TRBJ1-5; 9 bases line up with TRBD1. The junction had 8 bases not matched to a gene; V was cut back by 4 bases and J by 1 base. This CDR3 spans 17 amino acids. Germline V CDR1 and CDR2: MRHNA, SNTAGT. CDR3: CASSGTGQGLSNQPQHF. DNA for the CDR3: TGTGCCAGCAGTGGGACGGGACAGGGCTTGAGCAATCAGCCCCAGCATTTT.

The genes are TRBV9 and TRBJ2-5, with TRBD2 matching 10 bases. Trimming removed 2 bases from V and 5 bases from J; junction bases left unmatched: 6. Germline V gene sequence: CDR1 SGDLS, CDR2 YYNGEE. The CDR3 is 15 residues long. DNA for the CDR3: TGTGCCAGCAGCGTGAGCGGGAGGGCCTTGGAGACCCAGTACTTC. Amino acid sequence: CASSVSGRALETQYF.

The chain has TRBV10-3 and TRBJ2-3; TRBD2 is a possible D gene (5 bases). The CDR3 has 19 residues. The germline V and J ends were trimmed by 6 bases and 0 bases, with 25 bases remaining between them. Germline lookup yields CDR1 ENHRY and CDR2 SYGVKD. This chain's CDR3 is CAISANSGTRGISTDTQYF. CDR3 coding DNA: TGTGCCATCAGCGCGAACTCGGGAACCCGAGGAATTAGCACAGATACGCAGTATTTT.

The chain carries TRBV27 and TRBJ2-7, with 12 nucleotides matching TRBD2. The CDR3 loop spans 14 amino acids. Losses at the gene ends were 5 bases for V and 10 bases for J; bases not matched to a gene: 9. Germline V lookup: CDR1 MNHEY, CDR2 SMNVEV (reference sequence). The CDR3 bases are TGTGCCAGCAGTCCCGGACTAGCGGGACCGCAACAGTACTTC. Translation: CASSPGLAGPQQYF.

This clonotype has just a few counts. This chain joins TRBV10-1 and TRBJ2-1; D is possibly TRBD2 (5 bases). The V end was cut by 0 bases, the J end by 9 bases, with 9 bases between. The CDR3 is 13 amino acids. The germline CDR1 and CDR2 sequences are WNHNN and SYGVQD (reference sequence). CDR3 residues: CASSESGRGEQFF. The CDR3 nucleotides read TGCGCCAGCAGTGAGTCCGGACGGGGTGAGCAGTTCTTC.

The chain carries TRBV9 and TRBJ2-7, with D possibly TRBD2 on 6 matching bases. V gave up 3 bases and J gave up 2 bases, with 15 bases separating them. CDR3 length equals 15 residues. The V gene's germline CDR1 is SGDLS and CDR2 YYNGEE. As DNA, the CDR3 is TGTGCCAGCAGCGGTGGGGGTAGCGGTCCCTACGAGCAGTACTTC. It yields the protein CASSGGGSGPYEQYF.

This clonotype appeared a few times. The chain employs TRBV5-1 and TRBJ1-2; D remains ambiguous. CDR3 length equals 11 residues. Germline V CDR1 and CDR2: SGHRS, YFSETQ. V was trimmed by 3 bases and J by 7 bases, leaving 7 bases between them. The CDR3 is CASSSDFGYTF. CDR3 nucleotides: TGCGCCAGCAGCTCGGACTTTGGCTACACCTTC.

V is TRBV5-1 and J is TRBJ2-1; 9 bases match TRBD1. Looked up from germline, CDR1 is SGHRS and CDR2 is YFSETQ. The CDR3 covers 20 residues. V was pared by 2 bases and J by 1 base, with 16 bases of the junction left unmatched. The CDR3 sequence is CASSFIGDRAKSLSYNEQFF. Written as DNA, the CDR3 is TGCGCCAGCAGCTTCATAGGGGACAGGGCAAAAAGTTTATCCTACAATGAGCAGTTCTTC.

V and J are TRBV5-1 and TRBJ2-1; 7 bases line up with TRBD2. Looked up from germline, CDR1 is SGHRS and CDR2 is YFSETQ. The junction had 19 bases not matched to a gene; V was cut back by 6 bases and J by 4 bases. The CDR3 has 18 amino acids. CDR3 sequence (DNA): TGCGCCAGCACCCGGCAGAGCTCGAGCGGGACCTATTACAATGAGCAGTTCTTC. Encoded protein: CASTRQSSSGTYYNEQFF.

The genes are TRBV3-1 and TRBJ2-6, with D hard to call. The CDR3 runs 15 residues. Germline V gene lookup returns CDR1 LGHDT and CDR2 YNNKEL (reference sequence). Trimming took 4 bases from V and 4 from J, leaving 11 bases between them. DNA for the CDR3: TGTGCCAGCAGCCCCCGTAGTGCCGGGGCCAACGTCCTGACTTTC. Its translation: CASSPRSAGANVLTF.

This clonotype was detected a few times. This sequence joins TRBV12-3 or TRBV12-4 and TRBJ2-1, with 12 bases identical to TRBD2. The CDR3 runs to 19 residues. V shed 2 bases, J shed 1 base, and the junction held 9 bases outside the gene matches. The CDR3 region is CASSLRASGRGNSYNEQFF. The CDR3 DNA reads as TGTGCCAGCAGTTTACGGGCTAGCGGGAGGGGCAATTCCTACAATGAGCAGTTCTTC.

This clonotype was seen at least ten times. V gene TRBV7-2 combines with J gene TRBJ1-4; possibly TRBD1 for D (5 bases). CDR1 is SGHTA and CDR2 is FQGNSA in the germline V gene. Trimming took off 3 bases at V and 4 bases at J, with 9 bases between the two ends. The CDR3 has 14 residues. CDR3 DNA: TGTGCCAGCAGCTTTGGGGCAAATAATGAAAAACTGTTTTTT. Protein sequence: CASSFGANNEKLFF.